This TCR beta chain emerged from a study of T cell repertoires in cytomegalovirus infection. As for the study in general: Public TCR beta signatures provided an indication of both CMV infection and a matching HLA type.

On this clonotype itself: The antigen remains undetermined.

V lost 0 bases, J lost 14 bases, and 17 bases lay in between. This CDR3 is built from 13 residues. Germline V gene sequence: CDR1 SGHDT, CDR2 YYEEEE. TCRdb re-derived calls from the reads in MiXCR, one entry per CDR3 protein. The table records 200,000 or so distinct CDR3 sequences, 15% to 20% of them present only once. General study points: HLA-C-restricted CMV-specific TCR beta clonotypes were dominant in the ex vivo response. The cumulative frequency of public TCR beta families identified carriers of CMV plus the relevant HLA.

Sample: PBMCs. The chain employs TRBV5-6 and TRBJ1-1; possible D gene TRBD1, 5 bases. This receptor was identified in a human donor in good health (CMV status not recorded). Some clones in this sample may be carry-over from other donors' samples. The CDR3 DNA sequence: TGTGCCAGCAGCTTGGGGCTAGGGGACCGCCCATTCTTT. Protein product: CASSLGLGDRPFF.